This T cell receptor beta chain emerged from a study of CD8 T cells in ankylosing spondylitis. General study findings and limits: Seven to nine highly homologous variants formed a TCR beta motif that appeared characteristic of ankylosing spondylitis blood.

In making TCR beta libraries, quantitative 5'-RACE with molecular barcodes was used. TCRdb recomputed calls from the 5' RACE reads with MiXCR, one row per CDR3 protein. The sample carries about 440,000 distinct CDR3 sequences, over 15% recorded once. Per germline, CDR1 MGHRA and CDR2 YSYEKL. CDR3 length: 14 residues. With 1 base removed from V and 1 base from J, the gap between germline ends came to 7 bases. This clonotype was observed a few times. Its specificity is unknown. This TCR was recovered from a male donor with ankylosing spondylitis. The chain is built from TRBV4-1 and TRBJ1-2, with D hard to call. Sequenced sample: blood, either unsorted or a sorted T cell fraction (not recorded which). Here the CDR3 DNA reads TGCGCCAGCAGCCAAGTCGGGAATAACTATGGCTACACCTTC. Amino acid sequence: CASSQVGNNYGYTF.